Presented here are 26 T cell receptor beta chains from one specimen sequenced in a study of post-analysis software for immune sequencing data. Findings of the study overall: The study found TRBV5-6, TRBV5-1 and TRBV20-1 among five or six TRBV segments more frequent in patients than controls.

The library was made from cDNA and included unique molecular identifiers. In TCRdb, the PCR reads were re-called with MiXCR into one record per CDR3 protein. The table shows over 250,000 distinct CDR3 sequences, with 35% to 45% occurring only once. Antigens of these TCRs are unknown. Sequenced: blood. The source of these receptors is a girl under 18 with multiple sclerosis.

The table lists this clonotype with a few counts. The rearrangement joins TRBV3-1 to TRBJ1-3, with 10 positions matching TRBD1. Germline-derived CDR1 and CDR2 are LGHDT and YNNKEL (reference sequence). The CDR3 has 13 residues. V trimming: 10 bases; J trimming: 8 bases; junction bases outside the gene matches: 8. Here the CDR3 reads CATGDRGRDTIYF. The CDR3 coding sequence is TGTGCCACGGGGGACAGGGGACGGGACACCATATATTTT. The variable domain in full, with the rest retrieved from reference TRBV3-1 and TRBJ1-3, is DTAVSQTPKYLVTQMGNDKSIKCEQNLGHDTMYWYKQDSKKFLKIMFSYNNKELIINETVPNRFSPKSPDKAHLNLHINSLELGDSAVYFCATGDRGRDTIYFGEGSWLTVV.

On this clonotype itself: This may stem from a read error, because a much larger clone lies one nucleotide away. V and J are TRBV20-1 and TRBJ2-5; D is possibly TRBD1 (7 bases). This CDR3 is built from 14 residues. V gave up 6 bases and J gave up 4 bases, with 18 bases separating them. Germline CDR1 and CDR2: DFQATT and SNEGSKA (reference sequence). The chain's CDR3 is CSAARTGGVETQYF. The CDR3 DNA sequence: TGCAGTGCAGCCAGGACAGGAGGGGTAGAGACCCAGTACTTC.

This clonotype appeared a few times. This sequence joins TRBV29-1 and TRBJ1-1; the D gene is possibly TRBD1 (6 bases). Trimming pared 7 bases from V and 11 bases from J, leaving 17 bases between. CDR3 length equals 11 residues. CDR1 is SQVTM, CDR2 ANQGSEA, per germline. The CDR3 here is CSASTGAGAFF. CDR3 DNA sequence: TGCAGCGCTTCAACGGGGGCCGGGGCTTTCTTT.

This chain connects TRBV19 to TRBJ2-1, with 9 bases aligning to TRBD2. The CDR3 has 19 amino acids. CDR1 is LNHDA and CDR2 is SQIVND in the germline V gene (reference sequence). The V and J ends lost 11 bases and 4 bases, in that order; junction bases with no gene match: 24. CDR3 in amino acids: CAGGGSQVRSGSWYNEQFF. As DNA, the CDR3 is TGTGCCGGGGGCGGGTCCCAGGTACGTAGCGGGAGTTGGTACAATGAGCAGTTCTTC. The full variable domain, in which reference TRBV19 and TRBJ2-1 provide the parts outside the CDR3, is DGGITQSPKYLFRKEGQNVTLSCEQNLNHDAMYWYRQDPGQGLRLIYYSQIVNDFQKGDIAEGYSVSREKKESFPLTVTSAQKNPTAFYLCAGGGSQVRSGSWYNEQFFGPGTRLTVL.

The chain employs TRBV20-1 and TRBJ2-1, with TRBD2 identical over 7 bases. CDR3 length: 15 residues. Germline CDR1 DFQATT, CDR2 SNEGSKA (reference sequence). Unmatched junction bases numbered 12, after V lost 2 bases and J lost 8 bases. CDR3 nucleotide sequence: TGCAGTGCTAGAAGACCTAGCGGAGAGGCAGATGAGCAGTTCTTC. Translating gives CSARRPSGEADEQFF.

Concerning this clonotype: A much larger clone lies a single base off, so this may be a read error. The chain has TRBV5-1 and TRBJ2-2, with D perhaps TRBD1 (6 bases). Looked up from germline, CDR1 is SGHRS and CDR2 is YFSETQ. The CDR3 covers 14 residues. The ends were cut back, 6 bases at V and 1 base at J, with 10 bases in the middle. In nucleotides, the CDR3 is TGCGCCAGCAAGAAACAGGGGAACACCGGGGAGCTGTTTTTT. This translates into CASKKQGNTGELFF.

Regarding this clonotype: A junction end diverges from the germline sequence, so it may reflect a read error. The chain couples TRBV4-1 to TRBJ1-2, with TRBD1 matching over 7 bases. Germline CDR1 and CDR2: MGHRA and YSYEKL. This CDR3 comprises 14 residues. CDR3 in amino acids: CASSPGQAYYGCTF. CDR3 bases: TGCGCCAGCAGCCCTGGACAGGCCTACTATGGCTGCACCTTC.

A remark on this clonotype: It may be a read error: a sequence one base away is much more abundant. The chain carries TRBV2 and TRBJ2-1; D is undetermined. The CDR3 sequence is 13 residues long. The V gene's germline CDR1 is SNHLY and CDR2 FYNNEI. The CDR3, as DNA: TGTGTCAGCAGTGAAGCCCAGGCTGGTGAGCAGTTCTTC. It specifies CVSSEAQAGEQFF.

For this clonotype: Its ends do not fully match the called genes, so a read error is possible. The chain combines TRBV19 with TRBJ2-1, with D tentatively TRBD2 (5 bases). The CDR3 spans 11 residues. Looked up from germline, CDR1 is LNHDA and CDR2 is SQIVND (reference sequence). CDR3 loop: CASSNGNGQFF. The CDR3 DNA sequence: TGTGCCAGTAGTAACGGGAATGGGCAGTTCTTC.

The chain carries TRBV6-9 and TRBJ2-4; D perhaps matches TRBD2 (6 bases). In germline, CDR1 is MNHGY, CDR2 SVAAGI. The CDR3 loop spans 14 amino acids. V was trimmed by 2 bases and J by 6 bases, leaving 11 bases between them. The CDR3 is CASSYGQGGNIQYF. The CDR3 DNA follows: TGTGCCAGCAGTTATGGGCAGGGAGGAAACATTCAGTACTTC.

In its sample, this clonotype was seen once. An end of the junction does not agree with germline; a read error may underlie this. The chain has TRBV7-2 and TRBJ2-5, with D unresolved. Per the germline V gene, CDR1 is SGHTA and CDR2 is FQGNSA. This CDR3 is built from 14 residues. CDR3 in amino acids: CAGSSGSSYNEQYF. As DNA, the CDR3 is TGTGCCGGCAGCAGTGGCTCCTCCTACAATGAGCAGTACTTC.

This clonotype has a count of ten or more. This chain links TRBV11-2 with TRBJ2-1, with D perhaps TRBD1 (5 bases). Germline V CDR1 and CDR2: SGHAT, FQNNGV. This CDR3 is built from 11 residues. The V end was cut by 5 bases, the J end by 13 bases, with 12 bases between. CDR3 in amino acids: CASSVAGHQFF. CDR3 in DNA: TGTGCCAGCAGCGTAGCAGGGCATCAGTTCTTC. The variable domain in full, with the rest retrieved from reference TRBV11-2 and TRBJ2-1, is EAGVAQSPRYKIIEKRQSVAFWCNPISGHATLYWYQQILGQGPKLLIQFQNNGVVDDSQLPKDRFSAERLKGVDSTLKIQPAKLEDSAVYLCASSVAGHQFFGPGTRLTVL.

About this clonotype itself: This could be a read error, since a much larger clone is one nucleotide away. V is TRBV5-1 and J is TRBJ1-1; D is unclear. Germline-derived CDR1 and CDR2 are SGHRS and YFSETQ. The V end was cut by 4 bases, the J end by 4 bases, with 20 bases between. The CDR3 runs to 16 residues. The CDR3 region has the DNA TGCGCCAGCAGCGTGTCGGGCCGAGGGTCGAGCACTGAAGCTTTCTTT. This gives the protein CASSVSGRGSSTEAFF.

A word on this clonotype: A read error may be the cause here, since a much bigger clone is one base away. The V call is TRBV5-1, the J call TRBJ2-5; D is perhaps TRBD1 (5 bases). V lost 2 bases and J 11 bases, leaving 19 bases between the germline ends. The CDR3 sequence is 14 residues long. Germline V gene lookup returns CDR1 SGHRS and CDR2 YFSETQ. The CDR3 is CASSLDGHANEQYF. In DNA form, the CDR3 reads TGCGCCAGCAGCTTAGACGGACACGCCAATGAGCAGTACTTC.

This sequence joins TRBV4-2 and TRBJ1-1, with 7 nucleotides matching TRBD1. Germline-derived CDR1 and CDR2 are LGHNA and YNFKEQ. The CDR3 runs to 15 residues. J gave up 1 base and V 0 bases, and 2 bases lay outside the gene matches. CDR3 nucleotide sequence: TGTGCCAGCAGCCAAGAAGACAGGGCGAACACTGAAGCTTTCTTT. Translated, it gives CASSQEDRANTEAFF.

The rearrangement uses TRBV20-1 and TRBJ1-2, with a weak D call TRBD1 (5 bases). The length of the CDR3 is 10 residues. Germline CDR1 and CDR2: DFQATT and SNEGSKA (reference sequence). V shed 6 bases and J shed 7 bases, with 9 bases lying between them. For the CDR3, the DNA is TGCAGTGCCGAGGGACGTGGCTACACCTTC. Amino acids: CSAEGRGYTF.

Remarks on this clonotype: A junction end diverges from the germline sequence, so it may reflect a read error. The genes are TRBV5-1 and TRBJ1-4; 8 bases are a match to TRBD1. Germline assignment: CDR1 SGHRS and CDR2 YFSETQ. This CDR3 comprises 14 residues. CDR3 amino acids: CAGSSDRENEKLFF. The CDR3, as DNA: TGCGCCGGCAGCTCGGACAGGGAGAATGAAAAACTGTTTTTT.

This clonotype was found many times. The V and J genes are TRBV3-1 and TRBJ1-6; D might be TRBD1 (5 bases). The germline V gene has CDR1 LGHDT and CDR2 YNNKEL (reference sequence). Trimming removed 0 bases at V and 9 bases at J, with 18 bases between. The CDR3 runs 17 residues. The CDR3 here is CASSQEGWQGSGSPLHF. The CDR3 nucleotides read TGTGCCAGCAGCCAAGAAGGTTGGCAGGGAAGTGGTTCACCCCTCCACTTT.

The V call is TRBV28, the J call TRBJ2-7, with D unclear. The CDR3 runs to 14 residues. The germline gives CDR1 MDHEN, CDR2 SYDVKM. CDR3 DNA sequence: TGTGCCAGCAGTGGACCGGATAATCTCGGCGAGCAGTGCGTC. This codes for CASSGPDNLGEQCV.

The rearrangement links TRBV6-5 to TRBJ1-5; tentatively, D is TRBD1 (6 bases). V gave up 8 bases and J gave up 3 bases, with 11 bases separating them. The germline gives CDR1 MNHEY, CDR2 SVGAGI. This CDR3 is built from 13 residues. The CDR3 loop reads CASGRGPNQPQHF. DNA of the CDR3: TGTGCCAGCGGCAGGGGACCCAATCAGCCCCAGCATTTT.

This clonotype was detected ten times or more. CDR3 nucleotides: TGTGCCAGCAGCTCCCCGGACCACCAAGAGACCCAGTACTTC. It translates to CASSSPDHQETQYF. This sequence joins TRBV5-6 and TRBJ2-5; D gene unclear. V gave up 3 bases and J gave up 0 bases, with 9 bases separating them. The CDR3 length is 14 residues. CDR1 and CDR2 from the germline V gene are SGHDT and YYEEEE.

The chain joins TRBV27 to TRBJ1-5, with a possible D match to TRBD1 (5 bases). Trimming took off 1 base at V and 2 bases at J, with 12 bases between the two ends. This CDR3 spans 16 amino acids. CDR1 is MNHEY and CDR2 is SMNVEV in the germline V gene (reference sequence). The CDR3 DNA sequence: TGTGCCAGCAGTTTATTTGGCCCCAGGGGCAATCAGCCCCAGCATTTT. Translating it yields CASSLFGPRGNQPQHF.

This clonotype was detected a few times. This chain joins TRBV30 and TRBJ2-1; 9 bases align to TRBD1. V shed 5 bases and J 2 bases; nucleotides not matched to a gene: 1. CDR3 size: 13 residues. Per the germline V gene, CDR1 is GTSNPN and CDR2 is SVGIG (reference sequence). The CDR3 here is CAWGTGTYNEQFF. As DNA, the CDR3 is TGTGCCTGGGGGACAGGGACCTACAATGAGCAGTTCTTC.

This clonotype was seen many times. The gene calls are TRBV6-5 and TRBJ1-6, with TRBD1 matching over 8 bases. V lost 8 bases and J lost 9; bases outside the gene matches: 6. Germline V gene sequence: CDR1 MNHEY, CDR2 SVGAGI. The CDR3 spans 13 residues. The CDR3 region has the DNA TGTGCCAGCCGGGACAGGTCGGGTTCACCCCTCCACTTT. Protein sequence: CASRDRSGSPLHF.

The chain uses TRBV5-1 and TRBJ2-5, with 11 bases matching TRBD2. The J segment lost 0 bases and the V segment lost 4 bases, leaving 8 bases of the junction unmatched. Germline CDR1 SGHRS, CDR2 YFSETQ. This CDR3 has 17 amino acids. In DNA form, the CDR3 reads TGCGCCAGCAGCCCCGGGACTAGCGGAGTGTACCAAGAGACCCAGTACTTC. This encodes CASSPGTSGVYQETQYF.

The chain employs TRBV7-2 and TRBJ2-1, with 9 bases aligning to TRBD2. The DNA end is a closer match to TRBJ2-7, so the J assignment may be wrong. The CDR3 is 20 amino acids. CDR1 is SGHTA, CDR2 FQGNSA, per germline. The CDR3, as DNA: TGTGCCAGCAGCTTAAGAACCCCTGCGCTGAGGACTAGCGCGTACAATGAGCAGTACTTC. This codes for CASSLRTPALRTSAYNEQYF.